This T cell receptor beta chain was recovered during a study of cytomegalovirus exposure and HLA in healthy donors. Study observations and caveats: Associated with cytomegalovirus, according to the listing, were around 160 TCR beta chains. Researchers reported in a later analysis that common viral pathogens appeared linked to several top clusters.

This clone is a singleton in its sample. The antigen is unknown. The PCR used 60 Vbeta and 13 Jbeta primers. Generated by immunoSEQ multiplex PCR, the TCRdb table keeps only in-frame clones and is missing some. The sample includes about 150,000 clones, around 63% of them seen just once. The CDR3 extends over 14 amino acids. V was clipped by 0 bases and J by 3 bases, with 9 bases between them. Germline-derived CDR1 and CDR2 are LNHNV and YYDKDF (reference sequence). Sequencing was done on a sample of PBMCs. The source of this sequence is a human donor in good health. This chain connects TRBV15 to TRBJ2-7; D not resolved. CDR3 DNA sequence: TGTGCCACCAGCAGAGATAGGAGATTCTACGAGCAGTACTTC. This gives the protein CATSRDRRFYEQYF.